This TCR beta chain was identified during a study of cytomegalovirus exposure and HLA in healthy donors. This CDR3 region has 15 residues. CDR1 and CDR2 from the germline V gene are SGHNT and YENEEA. Deletions cut 5 bases from V and 4 bases from J, with 15 bases between. Study conclusions and caveats: Researchers catalogued roughly 150 TCR beta chains as cytomegalovirus-associated.

Concerning this clone itself: The antigen remains unidentified.

The repertoire was sequenced with immunoSEQ multiplex PCR; TCRdb's copy has only in-frame clones and lacks some. The table shows around 150,000 clones, with around 92% occurring only once. The receptor was isolated from a man younger than 35 in good health and CMV-seropositive. V usage is TRBV11-3 and J usage is TRBJ2-1; tentatively, D is TRBD1 (5 bases). The sequencing sample was made of PBMCs. CDR3 nucleotides: TGTGCCAGCAGCCAAGGAATCGACAGATACAATGAGCAGTTCTTC. Protein sequence: CASSQGIDRYNEQFF.